Presented here are 8 T cell receptor beta chains from one specimen sequenced in a study of response to subunit inactivated influenza vaccine. Each CDR3 protein gets one entry after TCRdb re-called the RT-PCR reads with MiXCR. The sample has 610,000 or so distinct CDR3 sequences, roughly 15% seen once. Source: PBMCs from blood, taken approximately 13 days after vaccination. The receptors were gathered from a man aged 45-65 years who received an inactivated influenza vaccine.

This clonotype was found a few times. CDR3 sequence reads: CASSRDSRKDVSNQPQHF. In DNA form, the CDR3 reads TGTGCCAGCAGCCGCGACAGTAGGAAAGATGTTAGCAATCAGCCCCAGCATTTT. The chain has TRBV2 and TRBJ1-5; D possibly corresponds to TRBD1 (5 bases). The CDR3 has 18 residues. V was shortened by 6 bases and J by 0 bases, with 21 bases between the two germline ends. The germline V gene has CDR1 SNHLY and CDR2 FYNNEI.

The CDR3, as DNA: TGCAGCGTTGAATCAACAGGAAAGGGCGAGCAGTACTTC. Its translation: CSVESTGKGEQYF. The chain links TRBV29-1 to TRBJ2-7; tentative D call: TRBD1 (5 bases). CDR1 is SQVTM, CDR2 ANQGSEA, per germline. The CDR3 has 13 residues. Deletions cut 2 bases from V and 6 bases from J, with 14 bases between.

The V gene is TRBV6-2 or TRBV6-3, the J gene TRBJ2-7; no firm D call. From germline, CDR1 is MNHEY and CDR2 SVGEGT. The CDR3 loop spans 16 amino acids. V lost 4 bases to trimming and J lost 3 bases, with 19 bases between them. This CDR3 is CASSSPDPIYNYEQYF. CDR3 DNA: TGTGCCAGCAGTTCCCCGGACCCCATATATAACTACGAGCAGTACTTC.

This clonotype has only a few counts. The chain recombines TRBV7-9 with TRBJ2-2; D is unresolved. The CDR3 has 14 residues. Between the trimmed V and J ends, which lost 4 bases and 2 bases, there was a span of 8 bases. Germline V gives CDR1 SEHNR, CDR2 FQNEAQ (reference sequence). For the CDR3, the DNA is TGTGCCAGCAGCTCCCCTGGCAACACCGGGGAGCTGTTTTTT. Its protein product is CASSSPGNTGELFF. Based on the CDR3 plus reference TRBV7-9 and TRBJ2-2, the full variable domain is DTGVSQNPRHKITKRGQNVTFRCDPISEHNRLYWYRQTLGQGPEFLTYFQNEAQLEKSRLLSDRFSAERPKGSFSTLEIQRTEQGDSAMYLCASSSPGNTGELFFGEGSRLTVL.

On this clonotype itself: One end of the junction does not line up with germline, which may come from a read error. This chain links TRBV6-5 with TRBJ2-7; TRBD1 matches at 7 bases. There are 15 residues in the CDR3. The germline CDR1 and CDR2 sequences are MNHEY and SVGAGI. The CDR3 coding sequence is TGTGCCAGCAGTTACTCCAGGGGGAATTCCTACGAGCAGGACTTC. Residues: CASSYSRGNSYEQDF.

The gene calls are TRBV28 and TRBJ2-2, with 8 bases identical to TRBD2. This CDR3 is built from 14 residues. With 5 bases clipped from V and 6 bases from J, the junction kept 5 bases outside the gene matches. Germline loops: CDR1 MDHEN, CDR2 SYDVKM. The CDR3 protein is CASSGTRQAGELFF. CDR3 DNA: TGTGCCAGCAGTGGGACTAGGCAAGCCGGGGAGCTGTTTTTT.

This clonotype was observed a few times. J is TRBJ2-1 and V is TRBV12-3 or TRBV12-4; D uncertain. This CDR3 contains 15 residues. V was cut by 1 base and J by 1 base, with 8 bases left in between. The CDR3, as DNA: TGTGCCAGCAGTTTAGAGCTGGCGTCCTACAATGAGCAGTTCTTC. Amino acid sequence: CASSLELASYNEQFF.

This sequence joins TRBV7-3 and TRBJ2-1; TRBD1 aligns across 10 bases. CDR1 and CDR2 (germline): SGHTA, FQGTGA. The CDR3 loop spans 15 amino acids. The ends lost 5 bases at V and 6 bases at J; junction bases unmatched: 7. Here the CDR3 reads CASSKTGTGVNEQFF. CDR3 in DNA: TGTGCCAGCAGCAAAACCGGGACAGGGGTCAATGAGCAGTTCTTC.